These 19 T cell receptor beta chains were all obtained from the same sample, sequenced in a study of CD8 T cells in ankylosing spondylitis (dated by TCRdb to 2016 to 2017). What the research found in general, with its limitations: A TCR beta motif of several highly homologous amino acid variants appeared characteristic of blood from ankylosing spondylitis patients.

The antigens of these receptors remain unknown. Library preparation used 5' RACE. Sequenced on an Illumina HiSeq 2500. TCRdb reprocessing: public reads trimmed at Q25 with fastp, clones called with MiXCR, in-frame beta chains kept. Under each unique CDR3 protein, matching rows form one entry showing the most common genes and DNA. The sample profile shows approximately 520,000 distinct CDR3 sequences; approximately 5% of them were found once. The leading ten clones occupy roughly 3.5% of the sample. Sequenced material: blood, either unsorted or a sorted T cell fraction (not recorded which). The receptor set was obtained from a male donor with ankylosing spondylitis.

This clonotype has a count of ten or more. This rearrangement joins TRBV4-3 to TRBJ1-5; D gene unclear. In germline, CDR1 is LGHNA, CDR2 YSLEER. V lost 3 bases to trimming and J lost 1 base, with 7 bases between them. The CDR3 covers 14 residues. CDR3 sequence: CASSQGISNQPQHF. The CDR3 DNA reads TGCGCCAGCAGCCAGGGTATCAGCAATCAGCCCCAGCATTTT.

This clonotype was recorded many times. V gene TRBV6-2 or TRBV6-3 combines with J gene TRBJ2-7; a weak D match, TRBD1 (7 bases). This CDR3 has 15 residues. The ends were cut back, 6 bases at V and 6 bases at J, with 21 bases in the middle. The germline gives CDR1 MNHEY, CDR2 SVGEGT. The chain's CDR3 is CASSPAGTDVSEQYF. CDR3 in DNA: TGTGCCAGCAGCCCCGCGGGGACAGATGTTTCCGAGCAGTACTTC.

In its sample, this clonotype was seen many times. The genes are TRBV7-9 and TRBJ2-7; D remains ambiguous. CDR1 is SEHNR and CDR2 is FQNEAQ in the germline V gene (reference sequence). Between the trimmed V and J ends, which lost 6 bases and 0 bases, there was a span of 12 bases. The length of the CDR3 is 14 residues. This CDR3 is CASRETSSSYEQYF. CDR3 nucleotide sequence: TGTGCCAGCAGGGAAACGTCGAGCTCCTACGAGCAGTACTTC.

This clonotype was counted ten times or more. This chain links TRBV7-2 with TRBJ2-1; 8 nucleotides match TRBD1. CDR1 is SGHTA, CDR2 FQGNSA, per germline. The CDR3 covers 12 residues. Trimming took 4 bases from V and 13 from J; bases not matched to a gene: 6. The CDR3 sequence: CASSSRTGRQFF. CDR3 nucleotides: TGTGCCAGCAGCTCCCGGACAGGGAGACAGTTCTTC.

This clonotype has at least ten counts. The J gene is TRBJ1-6, the V gene TRBV20-1; no clear D gene. CDR1 is DFQATT, CDR2 SNEGSKA, per germline (reference sequence). The CDR3 totals 12 residues. V was trimmed by 2 bases and J by 7 bases, leaving 6 bases between them. The CDR3 reads CSARPPNSPLHF. DNA of the CDR3: TGCAGTGCTAGACCCCCGAATTCACCCCTCCACTTT.

There are many counts of this clonotype. V and J are TRBV7-2 and TRBJ2-1; D could derive from TRBD1 or TRBD2 (7 bases each). V was shortened by 2 bases and J by 12 bases, with 14 bases between the two germline ends. The germline V gene encodes CDR1 SGHTA and CDR2 FQGNSA. This CDR3 has 13 amino acids. The CDR3 loop is CASSLSGDRGQFF. The CDR3 bases are TGTGCCAGCAGCTTAAGCGGGGACAGAGGGCAGTTCTTC.

This clonotype was seen ten or more times. V usage is TRBV7-9 and J usage is TRBJ1-2; TRBD1 agrees at 9 bases. V dropped 1 base and J dropped 4; count of bases not matched to a gene: 1. The CDR3 extends over 14 amino acids. CDR1 and CDR2 from the germline V gene are SEHNR and FQNEAQ (reference sequence). This chain's CDR3 is CASSLGTGAYGYTF. The CDR3 DNA is TGTGCCAGCAGCTTAGGGACAGGGGCCTATGGCTACACCTTC.

This clonotype has at least ten counts. The chain links TRBV9 to TRBJ2-7, with D possibly being TRBD2 (6 bases). Germline lookup yields CDR1 SGDLS and CDR2 YYNGEE. V was pared by 1 base and J by 4 bases, with 21 bases between. The CDR3 loop spans 17 amino acids. The CDR3 is CASSVRGRETGLYEQYF. In DNA, the CDR3 is TGTGCCAGCAGCGTAAGGGGCCGGGAGACTGGGTTATACGAGCAGTACTTC.

V gene TRBV6-1 combines with J gene TRBJ2-4; possible D gene TRBD1, 5 bases. The V gene lost 8 bases and the J gene lost 5 bases, with 16 bases spanning the gap. The germline V gene has CDR1 MNHNS and CDR2 SASEGT. There are 14 residues in the CDR3. The CDR3 spells CASLRTTVQNIQYF. In nucleotides, the CDR3 is TGTGCCAGCTTAAGGACGACAGTCCAAAACATTCAGTACTTC.

In its sample, this clonotype was seen many times. The chain employs TRBV4-3 and TRBJ1-3, with no clear D. The CDR3 loop spans 13 amino acids. V lost 4 bases and J 2 bases, leaving 6 bases between the germline ends. CDR1 LGHNA and CDR2 YSLEER come from the germline V gene. The CDR3 spells CASSPTAGNTIYF. The CDR3 DNA reads as TGCGCCAGCAGCCCGACGGCTGGAAACACCATATATTTT.

The table lists this clonotype with many counts. V is TRBV20-1 and J is TRBJ2-2, with D perhaps TRBD1 (5 bases). This CDR3 has 14 residues. Germline CDR1 DFQATT, CDR2 SNEGSKA (reference sequence). The V end lost 6 bases, the J end lost 2 bases, and 13 bases lay between the germline ends. CDR3 residues: CSASLDTNTGELFF. CDR3 bases: TGCAGTGCCTCTCTGGACACCAACACCGGGGAGCTGTTTTTT.

This clonotype was detected many times. The chain links TRBV7-8 to TRBJ1-3; D call uncertain. The CDR3 is 14 residues long. V lost 7 bases and J lost 2, with 12 bases in between. From germline, CDR1 is SGHVS and CDR2 FQNEAQ. The CDR3 loop reads CASTMNYPGNTIYF. The DNA of the CDR3 is TGTGCCAGCACCATGAACTACCCTGGAAACACCATATATTTT.

This clonotype has a count of ten or more. The chain has TRBV11-2 and TRBJ2-5; D might be TRBD1 (5 bases). Trimming cost V 5 bases and J 5 bases, with 12 bases left between them. From germline, CDR1 is SGHAT and CDR2 FQNNGV. The length of the CDR3 is 13 residues. In DNA form, the CDR3 reads TGTGCCAGCAGCCGTCAGGGTTGGGAGACCCAGTACTTC. It specifies CASSRQGWETQYF.

This clonotype was seen at least ten times. This chain joins TRBV24-1 and TRBJ2-3, with D maybe TRBD2 (5 bases). The CDR3 spans 13 residues. Between the trimmed V and J ends, which lost 3 bases and 5 bases, there was a span of 8 bases. Germline-derived CDR1 and CDR2 are KGHDR and SFDVKD. CDR3 sequence (DNA): TGTGCCACCAGTGATCATGCGGGAGATACGCAGTATTTT. Protein: CATSDHAGDTQYF.

This clonotype was observed at least ten times. J is TRBJ2-7 and V is TRBV29-1, with D perhaps TRBD1 (5 bases). This CDR3 comprises 12 residues. The V end was cut by 4 bases, the J end by 2 bases, with 9 bases between. Looked up from germline, CDR1 is SQVTM and CDR2 is ANQGSEA. CDR3 coding DNA: TGCAGCGTTGTAGGGGTCACCTACGAGCAGTACTTC. This codes for CSVVGVTYEQYF.

This clonotype was detected ten times or more. The V call is TRBV5-6, the J call TRBJ1-5, with D tentatively TRBD1 (6 bases). This CDR3 comprises 14 residues. Per germline, CDR1 SGHDT and CDR2 YYEEEE. Trimming pared 4 bases from V and 5 bases from J, leaving 13 bases between. CDR3 sequence reads: CASSLAGADQPQHF. The CDR3, as DNA: TGTGCCAGCAGCCTCGCAGGGGCCGATCAGCCCCAGCATTTT.

This clonotype has at least ten counts. V and J are TRBV4-3 and TRBJ1-2, with 8 bases lining up with TRBD1. V shed 4 bases and J 8 bases; nucleotides not matched to a gene: 12. The length of the CDR3 is 15 residues. The germline CDR1 and CDR2 sequences are LGHNA and YSLEER. The CDR3 DNA follows: TGCGCCAGCAGCCCCGGACAGGGTGTCTTGTGGGGCTACACCTTC. As protein: CASSPGQGVLWGYTF.

In its sample, this clonotype was seen many times. This sequence joins TRBV4-3 and TRBJ1-4; D not resolved. The germline V and J ends were trimmed by 2 bases and 6 bases, with 13 bases remaining between them. Germline-derived CDR1 and CDR2 are LGHNA and YSLEER. This CDR3 is 15 amino acids long. The CDR3 bases are TGCGCCAGCAGCCAAAGTGACGCCTTTTATGAAAAACTGTTTTTT. It is translated as CASSQSDAFYEKLFF.

This clonotype was seen at least ten times. V usage is TRBV6-1 and J usage is TRBJ2-1; TRBD2 might be the D (5 bases). This CDR3 has 16 residues. CDR1 is MNHNS and CDR2 is SASEGT in the germline V gene. Between the trimmed V and J ends, which lost 5 bases and 0 bases, there was a span of 14 bases. The CDR3 region is CASSPRGSGSYNEQFF. CDR3 coding DNA: TGTGCCAGCAGTCCGAGAGGGTCCGGCTCCTACAATGAGCAGTTCTTC.